A single sample gave rise to the 12 T cell receptor beta chains below, sequenced in a study of beta chain features in type 1 diabetes (dated by TCRdb to the late 2010s). The protocol used for the library was the immunoSEQ multiplex PCR assay. The entire amount of isolated RNA was reverse transcribed using the High Capacity cDNA Reverse Transcription Kit, so the sequenced TCRB transcripts were expressed ones. TCRdb took this table from immuneACCESS and kept in-frame rearrangements with V and J called. Such tables lack part of the clones; where checked against another copy, unresolved V genes explain under half of the gap, and the rest is unexplained. Here the sample has some 140,000 clones; 9.2% occur a single time. The leading ten clones occupy around 0.63% of the sample. Specimen: central memory CD4+ T cells from blood. These receptors were obtained from a young man in good health.

The chain is built from TRBV7-2 and TRBJ2-2; TRBD2 aligns across 13 bases. The CDR3 contains 16 residues. CDR1 is SGHTA and CDR2 is FQGNSA in the germline V gene. V lost 5 bases to trimming and J lost 8 bases; unmatched junction nucleotides: 8. The CDR3 DNA is TGTGCCAGCAGCCCGGGACTAGCGGGGCTCCTAGGGGAGCTGTTTTTT. Its protein product is CASSPGLAGLLGELFF. The entire variable domain, with the rest obtained from reference TRBV7-2 and TRBJ2-2, is as follows: GAGVSQSPSNKVTEKGKDVELRCDPISGHTALYWYRQSLGQGLEFLIYFQGNSAPDKSGLPSDRFSAERTGGSVSTLTIQRTQQEDSAVYLCASSPGLAGLLGELFFGEGSRLTVL.

This clone occurred a few times. The rearrangement uses TRBV5-4 and TRBJ2-7; 10 bases are shared with TRBD1. The CDR3 is 15 amino acids. Germline loops: CDR1 SGHNT, CDR2 YYREEE (reference sequence). J lost 0 bases, V lost 4 bases, and 4 bases had no gene match. DNA of the CDR3: TGTGCCAGCAGCCCCGGGACAGGGGTCTCCTACGAGCAGTACTTC. Translated: CASSPGTGVSYEQYF.

The V gene is TRBV6-5, the J gene TRBJ1-5; D is uncertain. Germline assignment: CDR1 MNHEY and CDR2 SVGAGI. The CDR3 covers 15 residues. Trimming removed 6 bases from V and 11 bases from J, with 23 bases in between. The CDR3 reads CASSLSQAGQRTQHF. The CDR3 nucleotides read TGTGCCAGCAGCCTCTCCCAGGCAGGTCAAAGGACCCAGCATTTT.

This chain uses TRBV7-7 with TRBJ2-5; TRBD2 aligns across 12 bases. This CDR3 is 15 amino acids long. J lost 5 bases, V lost 1 base, and 2 bases had no gene match. The germline gives CDR1 SSHAT, CDR2 FNYEAQ (reference sequence). This chain's CDR3 is CASSLGTSGDETQYF. The CDR3 nucleotides are TGTGCCAGCAGCTTAGGGACTAGCGGGGACGAGACCCAGTACTTC.

Concerning this clone: Other DNA sequences of this sample code for an identical CDR3. The chain has TRBV18 and TRBJ2-7; TRBD1 matches 9 bases. After removal of 1 base from V and 0 bases from J, the junction contained 1 base not matched to a gene. The CDR3 is 15 residues long. Germline V lookup: CDR1 KGHSH, CDR2 LQKENI. The CDR3 region has the DNA TGTGCCAGCTCACCACAGGGACAGGGCTCCTACGAGCAGTACTTC. Protein product: CASSPQGQGSYEQYF. Combining the CDR3 with reference TRBV18 and TRBJ2-7 gives the whole variable domain NAGVMQNPRHLVRRRGQEARLRCSPMKGHSHVYWYRQLPEEGLKFMVYLQKENIIDESGMPKERFSAEFPKEGPSILRIQQVVRGDSAAYFCASSPQGQGSYEQYFGPGTRLTVT.

This clone was counted only a few times. The chain carries TRBV7-9 and TRBJ1-5; D might be TRBD1 (6 bases). V was trimmed by 5 bases and J by 1 base, leaving 12 bases between them. Germline V lookup: CDR1 SEHNR, CDR2 FQNEAQ (reference sequence). This CDR3 comprises 15 residues. CDR3 coding DNA: TGTGCCAGCAGCCCACCCGGACAGAGCAATCAGCCCCAGCATTTT. Translating gives CASSPPGQSNQPQHF.

The gene calls are TRBV6-5 and TRBJ1-2, with 10 bases aligning to TRBD1. CDR1 MNHEY and CDR2 SVGAGI come from the germline V gene. J lost 2 bases, V lost 6 bases, and 6 bases had no gene match. The length of the CDR3 is 15 residues. CDR3 residues: CASRPRQGANYGYTF. For the CDR3, the DNA is TGTGCCAGCAGACCCAGACAGGGGGCCAACTATGGCTACACCTTC.

The chain carries TRBV7-2 and TRBJ1-4; TRBD1 aligns across 9 bases. Unmatched junction bases numbered 7, after V lost 3 bases and J lost 5 bases. The CDR3 has 16 residues. Per germline, CDR1 SGHTA and CDR2 FQGNSA. CDR3 loop: CASSLVLGQGNEKLFF. The DNA for the CDR3 is TGTGCCAGCAGCTTGGTCCTAGGACAGGGGAATGAAAAACTGTTTTTT. Based on the CDR3 plus reference TRBV7-2 and TRBJ1-4, the full variable domain is GAGVSQSPSNKVTEKGKDVELRCDPISGHTALYWYRQSLGQGLEFLIYFQGNSAPDKSGLPSDRFSAERTGGSVSTLTIQRTQQEDSAVYLCASSLVLGQGNEKLFFGSGTQLSVL.

This chain links TRBV4-2 with TRBJ2-3, with a tentative D call TRBD2 (5 bases). V lost 0 bases to trimming and J lost 0 bases, with 16 bases between them. This CDR3 has 18 residues. Looked up from germline, CDR1 is LGHNA and CDR2 is YNFKEQ. The CDR3 region has the DNA TGTGCCAGCAGCCAAGATTTGAGGCAGCGGTCTAGCACAGATACGCAGTATTTT. This translates into CASSQDLRQRSSTDTQYF.

The rearrangement uses TRBV7-3 and TRBJ2-5; 9 nucleotides match TRBD2. CDR1 is SGHTA and CDR2 is FQGTGA in the germline V gene. V trimming: 5 bases; J trimming: 5 bases; junction bases outside the gene matches: 6. The CDR3 has 14 amino acids. CDR3 nucleotides: TGTGCCAGCAGCCGCGGGGGGGCCTGGGAGACCCAGTACTTC. Its protein is CASSRGGAWETQYF.

This clone showed up many times. CDR3 loop: CVAGPAGYETQYF. In DNA, the CDR3 is TGTGTTGCGGGTCCAGCGGGGTATGAGACCCAGTACTTC. The chain uses TRBV6-6 and TRBJ2-5; 7 bases agree with TRBD2. Germline CDR1 MNHNY, CDR2 SVGAGI (reference sequence). This CDR3 has 13 amino acids.

The chain recombines TRBV5-6 with TRBJ2-1, with TRBD2 as a possible D gene (5 bases). The CDR3 is 15 residues long. Deletions cut 2 bases from V and 5 bases from J, with 14 bases between. CDR1 and CDR2 (germline): SGHDT, YYEEEE. The CDR3 DNA reads TGTGCCAGCAGCTTTTTATCGGCGGGTAACAATGAGCAGTTCTTC. This translates into CASSFLSAGNNEQFF.